These 19 T cell receptor beta chains share one sample of origin, sequenced in a study of blood T cell repertoires in COVID-19. Using immunoSEQ multiplex PCR, the repertoire was profiled, and TCRdb retains in-frame clones only, with some absent. This table holds under 450,000 clones, approximately 93% found once. The sequencing input was PBMCs or T cells enriched from blood (not recorded which). Source of these receptors: a woman in her thirties or forties who had been exposed to COVID-19.

The chain links TRBV20-1 to TRBJ1-2; D is unresolved. The germline V gene has CDR1 DFQATT and CDR2 SNEGSKA (reference sequence). The CDR3 is 11 amino acids. V was pared by 6 bases and J by 6 bases, with 11 bases between. CDR3 DNA: TGCAGTGCCGTATACCGGGATGGCTACACCTTC. Its protein is CSAVYRDGYTF.

The table lists this clone with a count of one. This chain joins TRBV6-6 and TRBJ2-1; 12 positions match TRBD2. The CDR3 runs 17 residues. Trimming at V came to 5 bases and at J to 1 base, leaving 6 bases not matched to a gene. Germline V gene lookup returns CDR1 MNHNY and CDR2 SVGAGI (reference sequence). As DNA, the CDR3 is TGTGCCAGCAGTCTAGGACTAGCGGGAATTTCCTACAATGAGCAGTTCTTC. It yields the protein CASSLGLAGISYNEQFF.

The rearrangement links TRBV7-2 to TRBJ2-1; a possible D gene is TRBD2 (6 bases). Looked up from germline, CDR1 is SGHTA and CDR2 is FQGNSA. This CDR3 spans 16 amino acids. The ends were cut back, 1 base at V and 1 base at J, with 11 bases in the middle. CDR3 in DNA: TGTGCCAGCAGCTTAGGCGGCGGGGTTTCCTACAATGAGCAGTTCTTC. It codes for CASSLGGGVSYNEQFF. Full variable domain (rest looked up from reference TRBV7-2 and TRBJ2-1): GAGVSQSPSNKVTEKGKDVELRCDPISGHTALYWYRQSLGQGLEFLIYFQGNSAPDKSGLPSDRFSAERTGGSVSTLTIQRTQQEDSAVYLCASSLGGGVSYNEQFFGPGTRLTVL.

The chain links TRBV9 to TRBJ1-2, with D possibly matching TRBD1 (5 bases). Trimming shortened V by 4 bases and J by 2 bases, and 18 bases separated the two germline ends. CDR3 length: 16 amino acids. The germline V gene encodes CDR1 SGDLS and CDR2 YYNGEE. The CDR3 reads CASSPDVIAGNYGYTF. The CDR3 DNA follows: TGTGCCAGCAGCCCAGATGTGATCGCAGGGAACTATGGCTACACCTTC.

This chain links TRBV29-1 with TRBJ2-2, with a weak D call TRBD2 (5 bases). Germline V gene data show CDR1 as SQVTM and CDR2 as ANQGSEA. Trimming shortened V by 7 bases and J by 2 bases, and 17 bases separated the two germline ends. The CDR3 has 15 residues. The CDR3 sequence is CSAAGSNRNTGELFF. DNA of the CDR3: TGCAGCGCCGCTGGGAGCAACAGAAACACCGGGGAGCTGTTTTTT.

V usage is TRBV12-5 and J usage is TRBJ2-7; TRBD1 matches 7 bases. Germline loops: CDR1 LGHNT, CDR2 FRNRAP. Trimming cost V 4 bases and J 3 bases; bases outside gene matches: 6. The length of the CDR3 is 14 residues. The chain's CDR3 is CASGSTTGNYEQYF. Written as DNA, the CDR3 is TGTGCTAGTGGTTCGACGACAGGGAACTACGAGCAGTACTTC. Combining the CDR3 with reference TRBV12-5 and TRBJ2-7 gives the whole variable domain DARVTQTPRHKVTEMGQEVTMRCQPILGHNTVFWYRQTMMQGLELLAYFRNRAPLDDSGMPKDRFSAEMPDATLATLKIQPSEPRDSAVYFCASGSTTGNYEQYFGPGTRLTVT.

This clone was found once. The chain employs TRBV9 and TRBJ2-7; maybe TRBD2 (6 bases). CDR1 is SGDLS and CDR2 is YYNGEE in the germline V gene. V was shortened by 3 bases and J by 7 bases, with 17 bases between the two germline ends. This CDR3 region has 14 residues. The chain's CDR3 is CASSGVGLGGEQYF. In DNA, the CDR3 is TGTGCCAGCAGCGGGGTAGGACTTGGAGGGGAGCAGTACTTC.

V and J are TRBV12-5 and TRBJ1-5; tentatively, D is TRBD1 (6 bases). V was clipped by 6 bases and J by 3 bases, with 12 bases between them. The germline gives CDR1 LGHNT, CDR2 FRNRAP. The CDR3 length is 14 residues. CDR3 in DNA: TGTGCTAGTGGGGGCGGACAGTTCAATCAGCCCCAGCATTTT. Protein: CASGGGQFNQPQHF.

This clone has just a few counts. The chain is built from TRBV19 and TRBJ1-2; D remains unclear. The CDR3 is made up of 13 amino acids. Trimming pared 7 bases from V and 1 base from J, leaving 10 bases between. Germline-derived CDR1 and CDR2 are LNHDA and SQIVND (reference sequence). CDR3 residues: CASTGRVNYGYTF. As DNA, the CDR3 is TGTGCCAGTACAGGCAGAGTTAACTATGGCTACACCTTC. Together with reference TRBV19 and TRBJ1-2, the CDR3 gives the full variable domain: DGGITQSPKYLFRKEGQNVTLSCEQNLNHDAMYWYRQDPGQGLRLIYYSQIVNDFQKGDIAEGYSVSREKKESFPLTVTSAQKNPTAFYLCASTGRVNYGYTFGSGTRLTVV.

The chain employs TRBV2 and TRBJ2-2; 10 bases match TRBD2. V was clipped by 7 bases and J by 4 bases; unmatched bases: 6. This CDR3 contains 15 residues. Germline values: CDR1 SNHLY, CDR2 FYNNEI. As DNA, the CDR3 is TGTGCCAGCAAAGTAGAGCGGGGGGGCACCGGGGAGCTGTTTTTT. This translates into CASKVERGGTGELFF.

The chain has TRBV19 and TRBJ1-3; D perhaps matches TRBD1 (5 bases). The CDR3 spans 15 residues. Per the germline V gene, CDR1 is LNHDA and CDR2 is SQIVND (reference sequence). V was shortened by 7 bases and J by 0 bases, with 13 bases between the two germline ends. The CDR3 is CASIPRGLSGNTIYF. The CDR3 nucleotides read TGTGCCAGTATTCCAAGGGGCCTCTCTGGAAACACCATATATTTT.

The chain links TRBV24-1 to TRBJ1-5; no reliable D call. The germline V gene encodes CDR1 KGHDR and CDR2 SFDVKD. Trimming removed 7 bases at V and 2 bases at J, with 17 bases between. This CDR3 has 16 amino acids. The CDR3 here is CATRGFRGMGNQPQHF. The CDR3 DNA reads TGTGCCACCAGGGGCTTCCGAGGGATGGGCAATCAGCCCCAGCATTTT.

The rearrangement joins TRBV2 to TRBJ1-2; D remains ambiguous. Germline V gives CDR1 SNHLY, CDR2 FYNNEI. The ends were cut back, 3 bases at V and 8 bases at J, with 10 bases in the middle. The CDR3 totals 12 residues. The CDR3 DNA follows: TGTGCCAGCAGTGACGCGAGGCACGGCTACACCTTC. Translation: CASSDARHGYTF.

The chain joins TRBV6-1 to TRBJ1-1, with TRBD1 identical over 9 bases. Germline CDR1 MNHNS, CDR2 SASEGT. V gave up 3 bases and J gave up 5 bases; unmatched junction bases: 4. The length of the CDR3 is 14 residues. The CDR3 here is CASSDPGQGTEAFF. CDR3 coding DNA: TGTGCCAGCAGTGACCCGGGACAGGGTACTGAAGCTTTCTTT.

The table lists this clone with a few counts. The chain couples TRBV30 to TRBJ2-3; 7 bases agree with TRBD2. This CDR3 is 13 amino acids long. V gave up 4 bases and J gave up 2 bases; unmatched junction bases: 3. Germline CDR1 and CDR2: GTSNPN and SVGIG (reference sequence). CDR3 region: CAWKRGPTDTQYF. The CDR3 nucleotides read TGTGCCTGGAAGCGGGGCCCCACAGATACGCAGTATTTT.

In its sample, this clone was seen many times. This chain connects TRBV6-6 to TRBJ1-2; D is perhaps TRBD1 (6 bases). Between the trimmed V and J ends, which lost 0 bases and 8 bases, there was a span of 13 bases. The CDR3 totals 14 residues. Per the germline V gene, CDR1 is MNHNY and CDR2 is SVGAGI (reference sequence). Here the CDR3 reads CASSYSEQGAGYTF. CDR3 bases: TGTGCCAGCAGTTACTCGGAACAGGGAGCGGGCTACACCTTC.

This chain uses TRBV11-2 with TRBJ2-2; D remains unclear. The germline V gene encodes CDR1 SGHAT and CDR2 FQNNGV. The CDR3 extends over 13 amino acids. Between the trimmed V and J ends, which lost 3 bases and 8 bases, there was a span of 10 bases. DNA for the CDR3: TGTGCCAGCAGCTTCACCCCCGAGGGGGAGCTGTTTTTT. This gives the protein CASSFTPEGELFF.

The chain links TRBV7-2 to TRBJ1-1; 8 nucleotides align to TRBD1. V was clipped by 5 bases and J by 10 bases; unmatched bases: 9. Germline CDR1 and CDR2: SGHTA and FQGNSA. The CDR3 is 13 residues long. CDR3 sequence (DNA): TGTGCCAGCAGCATAACAGGGGGGCGCGGAGCTTTCTTT. It yields the protein CASSITGGRGAFF.

The rearrangement uses TRBV11-2 and TRBJ1-1; D unresolved. The CDR3 length is 12 residues. Trimming pared 0 bases from V and 7 bases from J, leaving 6 bases between. Germline CDR1 and CDR2: SGHAT and FQNNGV. The CDR3, as DNA: TGTGCCAGCAGCTTAGATGGGAGTGAAGCTTTCTTT. As protein: CASSLDGSEAFF.